The clone carrying this T cell receptor (beta chain) showed up just a few times. Its antigen is unknown. To make TCR beta libraries, researchers used iRepertoire HTBI primers and Arm-PCR of CDR3 regions. TCRdb re-derived calls from the multiplex PCR reads in MiXCR, one entry per CDR3 protein. The profile shows about 470,000 distinct CDR3 sequences, under 25% of them singletons. The sample's time point: persistent/refractory GD, antithyroid drugs over 5 years with positive TRAb. RNA extracted from PBMCs served as the sequencing template. Graves' disease diagnoses followed American Thyroid Association guidelines. This record belongs to a study of regulatory T cells in long-lasting Graves disease. Study in general: The study counted Graves' disease as persistent given over 5 years of antithyroid drugs and positive TSH receptor antibodies. Whole-study results and caveats: Persistent patients had more shared public clonotypes (around 2,700) than new patients (about 970). TCR diversity was lower in persistent Graves' patients (versus newly diagnosed ones).

Germline V CDR1 and CDR2: MDHEN, SYDVKM. Deletions cut 6 bases from V and 0 bases from J, with 19 bases between. CDR3 length: 17 residues. The material sequenced was peripheral blood mononuclear cells (PBMCs), taken when the disease was refractory, from a patient treated with antithyroid drugs. The TCR sequence derives from a female donor with Graves disease. The chain employs TRBV28 and TRBJ2-3, with a possible D match to TRBD1 (6 bases). The CDR3 loop is CASSYERTDSSTDTQYF. In nucleotides, the CDR3 is TGTGCCAGCAGCTACGAACGGACAGATTCTAGCACAGATACGCAGTATTTT. Full variable domain (missing parts from reference TRBV28 and TRBJ2-3): DVKVTQSSRYLVKRTGEKVFLECVQDMDHENMFWYRQDPGLGLRLIYFSYDVKMKEKGDIPEGYSVSREKKERFSLILESASTNQTSMYLCASSYERTDSSTDTQYFGPGTRLTVL.